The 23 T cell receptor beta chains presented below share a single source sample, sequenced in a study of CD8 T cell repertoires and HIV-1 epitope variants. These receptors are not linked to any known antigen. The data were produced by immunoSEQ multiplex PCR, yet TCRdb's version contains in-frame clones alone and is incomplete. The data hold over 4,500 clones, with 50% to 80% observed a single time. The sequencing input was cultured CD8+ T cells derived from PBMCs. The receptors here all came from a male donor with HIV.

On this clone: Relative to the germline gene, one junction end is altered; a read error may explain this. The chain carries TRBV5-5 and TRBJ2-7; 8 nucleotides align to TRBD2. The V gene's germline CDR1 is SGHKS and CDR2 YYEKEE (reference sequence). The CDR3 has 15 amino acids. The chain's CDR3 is CASSLGGGGQPDRDF. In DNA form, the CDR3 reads TGTGCCAGCAGCTTGGGAGGCGGGGGGCAGCCTGATCGAGACTTC.

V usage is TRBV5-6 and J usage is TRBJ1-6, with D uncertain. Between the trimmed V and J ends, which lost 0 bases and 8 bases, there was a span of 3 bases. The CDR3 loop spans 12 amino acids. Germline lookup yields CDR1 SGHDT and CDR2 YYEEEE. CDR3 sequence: CASSLDDSPLHF. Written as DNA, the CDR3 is TGTGCCAGCAGCTTGGACGATTCACCCCTCCACTTT.

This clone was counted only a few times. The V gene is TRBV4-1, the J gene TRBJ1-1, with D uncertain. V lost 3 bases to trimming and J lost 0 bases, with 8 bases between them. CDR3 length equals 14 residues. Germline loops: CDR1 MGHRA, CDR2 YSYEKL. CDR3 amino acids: CASSQVGMNTEAFF. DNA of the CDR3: TGCGCCAGCAGCCAGGTCGGGATGAACACTGAAGCTTTCTTT.

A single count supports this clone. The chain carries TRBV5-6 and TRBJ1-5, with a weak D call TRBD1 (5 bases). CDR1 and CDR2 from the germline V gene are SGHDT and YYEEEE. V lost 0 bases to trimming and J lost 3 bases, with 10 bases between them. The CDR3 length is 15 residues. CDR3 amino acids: CASSLGQGNNQPQHF. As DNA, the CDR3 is TGTGCCAGCAGCTTGGGTCAGGGAAACAATCAGCCCCAGCATTTT.

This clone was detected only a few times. The CDR3 DNA follows: TGCGCCAGCAGCCAAGGAGATGAAGGGCGGCCTCTCCACTTT. Residues: CASSQGDEGRPLHF. The rearrangement uses TRBV4-3 and TRBJ1-6; no clear D gene. Germline-derived CDR1 and CDR2 are LGHNA and YSLEER. V was trimmed by 1 base and J by 16 bases, leaving 17 bases between them. The CDR3 runs 14 residues.

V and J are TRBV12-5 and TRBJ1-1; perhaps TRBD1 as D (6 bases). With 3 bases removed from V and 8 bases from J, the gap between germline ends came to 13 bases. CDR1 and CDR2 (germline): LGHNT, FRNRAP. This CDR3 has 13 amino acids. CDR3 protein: CASGLRPDREAFF. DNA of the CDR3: TGTGCTAGTGGTTTACGACCCGACAGGGAAGCTTTCTTT.

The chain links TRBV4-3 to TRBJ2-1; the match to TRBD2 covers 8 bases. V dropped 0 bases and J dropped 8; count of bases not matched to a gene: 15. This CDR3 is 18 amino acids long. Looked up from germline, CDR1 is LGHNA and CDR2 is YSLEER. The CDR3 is CASSQDGQGIAGPHEQFF. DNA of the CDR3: TGCGCCAGCAGCCAAGACGGGCAGGGAATAGCGGGGCCCCATGAGCAGTTCTTC.

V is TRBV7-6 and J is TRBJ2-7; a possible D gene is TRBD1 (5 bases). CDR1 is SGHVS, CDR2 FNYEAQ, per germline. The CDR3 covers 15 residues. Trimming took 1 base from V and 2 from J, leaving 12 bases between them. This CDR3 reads CASSLGQLPTYEQYF. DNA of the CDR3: TGTGCCAGCAGCTTAGGACAGCTACCCACCTACGAGCAGTACTTC.

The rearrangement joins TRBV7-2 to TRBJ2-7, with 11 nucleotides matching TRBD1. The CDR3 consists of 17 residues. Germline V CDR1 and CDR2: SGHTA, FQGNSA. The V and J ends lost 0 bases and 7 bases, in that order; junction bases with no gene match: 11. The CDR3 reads CASSLAGLGQGAYEQYF. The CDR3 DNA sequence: TGTGCCAGCAGCTTAGCAGGACTAGGACAGGGGGCTTATGAGCAGTACTTC. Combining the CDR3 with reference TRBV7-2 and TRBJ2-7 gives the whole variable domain GAGVSQSPSNKVTEKGKDVELRCDPISGHTALYWYRQSLGQGLEFLIYFQGNSAPDKSGLPSDRFSAERTGGSVSTLTIQRTQQEDSAVYLCASSLAGLGQGAYEQYFGPGTRLTVT.

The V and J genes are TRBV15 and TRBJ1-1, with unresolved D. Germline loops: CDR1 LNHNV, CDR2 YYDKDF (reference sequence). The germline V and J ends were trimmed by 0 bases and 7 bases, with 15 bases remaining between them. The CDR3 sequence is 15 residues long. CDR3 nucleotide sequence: TGTGCCACCAGCAGAGATCGGGCGGACGCCGGTGAAGCTTTCTTT. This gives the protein CATSRDRADAGEAFF.

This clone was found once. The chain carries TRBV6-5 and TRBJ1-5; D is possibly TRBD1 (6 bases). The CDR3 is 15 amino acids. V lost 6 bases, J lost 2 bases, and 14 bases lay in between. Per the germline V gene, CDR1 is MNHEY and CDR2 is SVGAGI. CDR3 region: CASRRRGGGNQPQHF. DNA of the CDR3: TGTGCCAGCAGGCGCCGGGGGGGCGGCAATCAGCCCCAGCATTTT.

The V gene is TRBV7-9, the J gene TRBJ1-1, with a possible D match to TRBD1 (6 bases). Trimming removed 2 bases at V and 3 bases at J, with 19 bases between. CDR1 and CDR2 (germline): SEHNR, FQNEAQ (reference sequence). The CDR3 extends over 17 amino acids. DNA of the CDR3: TGTGCCAGCAGCTTACACGGTCCGGGGGCGGGTGACACTGAAGCTTTCTTT. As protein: CASSLHGPGAGDTEAFF.

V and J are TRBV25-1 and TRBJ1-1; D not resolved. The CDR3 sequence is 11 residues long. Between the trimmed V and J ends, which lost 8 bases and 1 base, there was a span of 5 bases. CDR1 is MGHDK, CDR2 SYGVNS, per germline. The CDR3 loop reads CASLRNTEAFF. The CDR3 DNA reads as TGTGCCAGCCTGAGGAACACTGAAGCTTTCTTT.

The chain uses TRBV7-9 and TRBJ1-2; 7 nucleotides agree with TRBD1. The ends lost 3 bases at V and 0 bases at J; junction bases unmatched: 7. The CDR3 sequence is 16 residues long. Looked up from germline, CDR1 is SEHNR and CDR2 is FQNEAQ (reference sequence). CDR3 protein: CASSLEGAGPNYGYTF. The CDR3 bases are TGTGCCAGCAGCTTGGAGGGGGCAGGTCCTAACTATGGCTACACCTTC.

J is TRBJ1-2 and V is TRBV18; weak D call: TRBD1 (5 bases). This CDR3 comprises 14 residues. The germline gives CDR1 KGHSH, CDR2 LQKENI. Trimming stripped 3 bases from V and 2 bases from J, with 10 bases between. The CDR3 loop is CASSPYGTNYGYTF. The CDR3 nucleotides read TGTGCCAGCTCACCTTACGGGACGAACTATGGCTACACCTTC.

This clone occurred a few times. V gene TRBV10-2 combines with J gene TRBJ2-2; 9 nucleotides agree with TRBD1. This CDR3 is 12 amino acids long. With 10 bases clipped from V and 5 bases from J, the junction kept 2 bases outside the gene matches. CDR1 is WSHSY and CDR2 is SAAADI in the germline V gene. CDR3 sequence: CATDRGTGELFF. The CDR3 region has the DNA TGCGCCACCGACAGGGGGACCGGGGAGCTGTTTTTT.

The CDR3 bases are TGTGCCAGTAGTACACAAACGGACAGGACGATGCGGGAAAAACTGTTTTTT. This codes for CASSTQTDRTMREKLFF. The chain uses TRBV19 and TRBJ1-4; 7 nucleotides line up with TRBD1. CDR1 and CDR2 from the germline V gene are LNHDA and SQIVND (reference sequence). The CDR3 is 17 residues long. With 4 bases clipped from V and 8 bases from J, the junction kept 16 bases outside the gene matches. The complete variable domain, with remaining parts taken from reference TRBV19 and TRBJ1-4, reads DGGITQSPKYLFRKEGQNVTLSCEQNLNHDAMYWYRQDPGQGLRLIYYSQIVNDFQKGDIAEGYSVSREKKESFPLTVTSAQKNPTAFYLCASSTQTDRTMREKLFFGSGTQLSVL.

The CDR3 region is CASSSGFATEAFF. As DNA, the CDR3 is TGCGCCAGCAGCTCAGGGTTTGCCACTGAAGCTTTCTTT. This chain connects TRBV5-1 to TRBJ1-1; D is perhaps TRBD1 (5 bases). V was pared by 3 bases and J by 4 bases, with 10 bases between. Germline V gene lookup returns CDR1 SGHRS and CDR2 YFSETQ. This CDR3 comprises 13 residues.

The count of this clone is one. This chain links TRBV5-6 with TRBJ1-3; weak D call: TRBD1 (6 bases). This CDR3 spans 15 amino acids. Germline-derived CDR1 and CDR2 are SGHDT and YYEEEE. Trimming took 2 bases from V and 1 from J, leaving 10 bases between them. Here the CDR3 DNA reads TGTGCCAGCAGCTTACAGGGAGGATCTGGAAACACCATATATTTT. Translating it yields CASSLQGGSGNTIYF.

CDR3 sequence reads: CASRSSPGTVNTEAFF. The CDR3 DNA is TGTGCCAGCCGGTCCTCACCCGGGACAGTGAACACTGAAGCTTTCTTT. V gene TRBV27 combines with J gene TRBJ1-1; 7 bases align to TRBD1. V shed 8 bases and J 0 bases; nucleotides not matched to a gene: 12. This CDR3 spans 16 amino acids. In germline, CDR1 is MNHEY, CDR2 SMNVEV (reference sequence).

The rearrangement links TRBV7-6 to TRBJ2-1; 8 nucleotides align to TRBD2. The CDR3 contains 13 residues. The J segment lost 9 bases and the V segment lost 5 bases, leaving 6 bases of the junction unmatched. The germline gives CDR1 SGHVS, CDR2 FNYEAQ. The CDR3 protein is CASSPLGGGEQFF. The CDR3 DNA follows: TGTGCCAGCAGCCCCCTCGGGGGGGGTGAGCAGTTCTTC.

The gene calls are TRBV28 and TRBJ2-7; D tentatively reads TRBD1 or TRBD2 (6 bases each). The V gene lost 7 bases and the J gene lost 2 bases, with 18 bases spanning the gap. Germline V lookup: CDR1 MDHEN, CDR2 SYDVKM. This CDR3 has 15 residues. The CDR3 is CASTKGWGAAYEQYF. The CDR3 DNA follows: TGTGCCAGCACCAAGGGGTGGGGGGCCGCCTACGAGCAGTACTTC.

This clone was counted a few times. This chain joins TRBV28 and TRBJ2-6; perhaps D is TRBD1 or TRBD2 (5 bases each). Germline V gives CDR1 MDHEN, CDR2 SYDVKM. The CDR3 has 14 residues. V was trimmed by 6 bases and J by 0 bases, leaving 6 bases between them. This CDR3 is CASRGPSGANVLTF. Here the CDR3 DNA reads TGTGCCAGCAGGGGACCCTCTGGGGCCAACGTCCTGACTTTC.